This T cell receptor (beta chain) was captured in a study of CD8 T cells in ankylosing spondylitis. General study results and limits: The clones that were linked to disease were reported to be significantly enriched in matched synovial fluid samples from ankylosing spondylitis patients. One TCR beta motif, made up of fewer than 10 highly homologous variants, appeared characteristic of ankylosing spondylitis blood. Clones linked to disease, bearing a CD8+ phenotype, were relatively rare in peripheral blood.

The germline V and J ends were trimmed by 0 bases and 0 bases, with 10 bases remaining between them. CDR3 length equals 15 residues. Germline V gene sequence: CDR1 SGDLS, CDR2 YYNGEE. Scientists made TCR beta libraries using quantitative 5'-RACE with molecular barcodes. Using its own MiXCR run on the 5' RACE reads, TCRdb lists one record per CDR3 protein. The data show roughly 490,000 distinct CDR3 sequences, approximately 5% seen once. This clonotype has ten or more counts. Its antigen is not known. The origin of this receptor is a male donor with ankylosing spondylitis. Sequencing was performed on blood, either unsorted or a sorted T cell fraction (not recorded which). V gene TRBV9 combines with J gene TRBJ2-7; D not resolved. The CDR3 nucleotides are TGTGCCAGCAGCGTAGGTCCCGCCTTCTCCTACGAGCAGTACTTC. This sequence encodes CASSVGPAFSYEQYF.